This T cell receptor beta chain was captured by sequencing in a study of T cells expressing NK-cell markers. Reanalyzing the 5' RACE reads, TCRdb keeps one entry per CDR3 protein, without DNA. The sample table sets out 150,000 or so distinct CDR3 sequences. CDR1 and CDR2 from the germline V gene are SGHVS and FNYEAQ. There are 15 residues in the CDR3. The sample comprised blood T cells: a sorted CD56 or NKG2C T cell subset, CD4+ or CD8+ T cells, or bulk PBMC T cells (not recorded which). The V gene is TRBV7-6, the J gene TRBJ2-3; the D gene TCRdb calls, TRBD1, cannot be checked with no DNA. This sequence originates from a woman aged 18 to 75 in good health. The CDR3 reads CASSFGGPSTDTQYF.